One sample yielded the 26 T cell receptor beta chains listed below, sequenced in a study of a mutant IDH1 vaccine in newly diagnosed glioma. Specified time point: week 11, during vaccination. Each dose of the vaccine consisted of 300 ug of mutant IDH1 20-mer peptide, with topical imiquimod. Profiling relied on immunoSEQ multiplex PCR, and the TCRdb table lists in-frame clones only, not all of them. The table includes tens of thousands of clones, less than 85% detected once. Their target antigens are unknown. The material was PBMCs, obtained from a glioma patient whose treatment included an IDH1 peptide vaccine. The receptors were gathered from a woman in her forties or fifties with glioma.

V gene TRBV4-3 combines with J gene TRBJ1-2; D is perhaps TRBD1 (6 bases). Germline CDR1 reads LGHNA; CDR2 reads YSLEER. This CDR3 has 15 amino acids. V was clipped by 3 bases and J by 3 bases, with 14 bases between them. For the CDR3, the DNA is TGCGCCAGCAGCCATGGGGGCTCGGTTGACTATGGCTACACCTTC. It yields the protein CASSHGGSVDYGYTF.

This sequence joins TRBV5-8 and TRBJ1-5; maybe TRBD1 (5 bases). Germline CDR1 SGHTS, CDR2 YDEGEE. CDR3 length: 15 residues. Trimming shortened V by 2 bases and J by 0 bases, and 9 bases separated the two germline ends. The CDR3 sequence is CASSFGTASNQPQHF. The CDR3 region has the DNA TGTGCCAGCAGCTTTGGGACGGCTAGCAATCAGCCCCAGCATTTT.

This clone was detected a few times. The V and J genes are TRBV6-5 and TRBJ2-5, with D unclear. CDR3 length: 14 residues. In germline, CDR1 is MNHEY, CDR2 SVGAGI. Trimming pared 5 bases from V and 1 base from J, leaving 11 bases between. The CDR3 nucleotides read TGTGCCAGCAGTACCACCACAACCCAAGAGACCCAGTACTTC. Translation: CASSTTTTQETQYF.

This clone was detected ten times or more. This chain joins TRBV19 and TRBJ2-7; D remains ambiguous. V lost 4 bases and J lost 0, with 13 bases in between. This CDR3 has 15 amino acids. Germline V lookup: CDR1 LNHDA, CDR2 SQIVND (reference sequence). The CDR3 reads CASSNRHWGSYEQYF. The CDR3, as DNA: TGTGCCAGTAGTAATCGACACTGGGGCTCCTACGAGCAGTACTTC.

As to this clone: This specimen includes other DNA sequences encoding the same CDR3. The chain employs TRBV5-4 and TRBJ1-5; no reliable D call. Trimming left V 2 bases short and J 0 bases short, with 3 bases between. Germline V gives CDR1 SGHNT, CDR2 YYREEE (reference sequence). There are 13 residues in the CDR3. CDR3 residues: CASSLDSNQPQHF. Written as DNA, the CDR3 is TGTGCCAGCAGCTTAGATAGCAATCAGCCCCAGCATTTT.

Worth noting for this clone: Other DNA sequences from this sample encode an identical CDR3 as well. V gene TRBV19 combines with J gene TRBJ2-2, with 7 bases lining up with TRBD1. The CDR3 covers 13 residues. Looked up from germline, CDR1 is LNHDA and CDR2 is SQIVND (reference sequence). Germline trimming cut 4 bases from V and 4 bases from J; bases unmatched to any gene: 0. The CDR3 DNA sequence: TGTGCCAGTAGTACAGGGGGCACCGGGGAGCTGTTTTTT. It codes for CASSTGGTGELFF. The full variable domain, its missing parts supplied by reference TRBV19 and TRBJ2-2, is DGGITQSPKYLFRKEGQNVTLSCEQNLNHDAMYWYRQDPGQGLRLIYYSQIVNDFQKGDIAEGYSVSREKKESFPLTVTSAQKNPTAFYLCASSTGGTGELFFGEGSRLTVL.

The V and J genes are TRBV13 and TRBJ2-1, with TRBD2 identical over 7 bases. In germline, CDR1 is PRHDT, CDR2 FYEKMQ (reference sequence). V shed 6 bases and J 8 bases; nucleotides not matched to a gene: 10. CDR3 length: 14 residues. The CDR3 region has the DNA TGTGCCAGCAGTTATGGACTAGTCAGCGATGAGCAGTTCTTC. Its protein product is CASSYGLVSDEQFF.

The CDR3 DNA reads TGTGCCAGCAGCTTGGGGCCCGTACAGACAACTAAGAACACTGAAGCTTTCTTT. This encodes CASSLGPVQTTKNTEAFF. The chain links TRBV5-4 to TRBJ1-1; D ambiguous. This CDR3 has 18 amino acids. Per germline, CDR1 SGHNT and CDR2 YYREEE (reference sequence). The germline V and J ends were trimmed by 0 bases and 1 base, with 19 bases remaining between them.

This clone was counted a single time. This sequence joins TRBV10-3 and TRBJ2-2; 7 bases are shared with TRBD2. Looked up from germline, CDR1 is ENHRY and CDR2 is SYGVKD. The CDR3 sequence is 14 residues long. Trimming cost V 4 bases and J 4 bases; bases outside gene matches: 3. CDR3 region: CAISAASGTGELFF. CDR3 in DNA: TGTGCCATCAGTGCGGCTAGCGGCACCGGGGAGCTGTTTTTT.

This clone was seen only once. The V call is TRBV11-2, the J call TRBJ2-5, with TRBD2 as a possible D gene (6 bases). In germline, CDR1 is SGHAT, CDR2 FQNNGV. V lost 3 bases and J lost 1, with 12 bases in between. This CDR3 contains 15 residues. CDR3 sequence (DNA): TGTGCCAGCAGCTTTGGGAGGATTTTCCAAGAGACCCAGTACTTC. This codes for CASSFGRIFQETQYF.

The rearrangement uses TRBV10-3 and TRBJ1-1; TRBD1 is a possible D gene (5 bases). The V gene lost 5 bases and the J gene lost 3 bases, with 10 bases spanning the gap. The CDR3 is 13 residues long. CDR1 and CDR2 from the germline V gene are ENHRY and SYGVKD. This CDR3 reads CAISPGPDTEAFF. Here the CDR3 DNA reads TGTGCCATCAGTCCAGGGCCGGACACTGAAGCTTTCTTT.

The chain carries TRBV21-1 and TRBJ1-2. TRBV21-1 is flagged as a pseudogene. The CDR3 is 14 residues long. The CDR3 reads CASSSARGGRRYTF. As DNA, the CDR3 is TGTGCCAGCAGCTCCGCTCGTGGGGGTCGGCGCTACACCTTC.

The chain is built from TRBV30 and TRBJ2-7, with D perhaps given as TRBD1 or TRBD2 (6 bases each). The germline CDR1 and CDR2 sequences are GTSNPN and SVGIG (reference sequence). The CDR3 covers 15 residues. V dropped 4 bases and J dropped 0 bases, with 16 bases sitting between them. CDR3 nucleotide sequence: TGTGCCTGGACGCGCCGGGGGCTGGACTCCTACGAGCAGTACTTC. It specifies CAWTRRGLDSYEQYF.

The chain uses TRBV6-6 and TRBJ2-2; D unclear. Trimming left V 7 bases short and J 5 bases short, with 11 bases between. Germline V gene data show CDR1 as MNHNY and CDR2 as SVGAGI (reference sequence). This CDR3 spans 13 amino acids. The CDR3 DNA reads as TGTGCCAGCATTGACTCCGGGACCGGGGAGCTGTTTTTT. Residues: CASIDSGTGELFF.

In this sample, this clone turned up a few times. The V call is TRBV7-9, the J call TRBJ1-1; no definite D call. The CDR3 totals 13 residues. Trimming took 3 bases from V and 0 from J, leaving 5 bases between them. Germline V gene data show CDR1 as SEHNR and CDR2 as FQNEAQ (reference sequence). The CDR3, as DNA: TGTGCCAGCAGCTTCCCACTGAACACTGAAGCTTTCTTT. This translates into CASSFPLNTEAFF.

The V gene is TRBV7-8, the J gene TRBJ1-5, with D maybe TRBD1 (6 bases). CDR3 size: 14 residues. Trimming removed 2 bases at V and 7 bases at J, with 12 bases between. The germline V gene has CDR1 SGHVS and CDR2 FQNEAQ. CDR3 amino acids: CASSLSGVRQPQHF. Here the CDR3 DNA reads TGTGCCAGCAGCTTATCAGGGGTCCGCCAGCCCCAGCATTTT.

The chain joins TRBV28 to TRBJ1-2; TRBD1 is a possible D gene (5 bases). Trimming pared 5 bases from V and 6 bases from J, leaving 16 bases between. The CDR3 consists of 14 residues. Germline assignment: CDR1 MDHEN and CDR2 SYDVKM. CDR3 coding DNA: TGTGCCAGCAGTCGCGGGGACTCTCCTCATGGCTACACCTTC. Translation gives CASSRGDSPHGYTF.

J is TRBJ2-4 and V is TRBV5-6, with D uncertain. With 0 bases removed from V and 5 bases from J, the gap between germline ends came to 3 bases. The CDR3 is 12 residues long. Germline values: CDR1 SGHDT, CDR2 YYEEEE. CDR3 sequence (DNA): TGTGCCAGCAGCTTGGGTGAAAACATTCAGTACTTC. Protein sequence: CASSLGENIQYF.

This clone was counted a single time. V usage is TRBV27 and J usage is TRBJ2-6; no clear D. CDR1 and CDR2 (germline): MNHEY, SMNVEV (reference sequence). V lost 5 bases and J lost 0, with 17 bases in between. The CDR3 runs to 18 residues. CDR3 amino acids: CASSPGGPRFSGANVLTF. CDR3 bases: TGTGCCAGCAGTCCTGGTGGGCCTCGATTCTCTGGGGCCAACGTCCTGACTTTC.

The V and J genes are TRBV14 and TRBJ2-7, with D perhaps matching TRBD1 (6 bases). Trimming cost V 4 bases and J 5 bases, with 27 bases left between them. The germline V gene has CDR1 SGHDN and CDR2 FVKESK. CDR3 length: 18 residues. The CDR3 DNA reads TGTGCCAGCAGCCGGTACTATTCTTCCCAACGGGACATTGACGAGCAGTACTTC. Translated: CASSRYYSSQRDIDEQYF.

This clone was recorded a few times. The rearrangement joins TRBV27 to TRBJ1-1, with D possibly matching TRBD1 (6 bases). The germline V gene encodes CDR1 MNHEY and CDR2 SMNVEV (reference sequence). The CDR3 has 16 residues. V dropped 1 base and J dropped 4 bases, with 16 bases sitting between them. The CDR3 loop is CASSLYQQGGGTEAFF. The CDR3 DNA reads TGTGCCAGCAGTTTATACCAACAGGGTGGGGGCACTGAAGCTTTCTTT.

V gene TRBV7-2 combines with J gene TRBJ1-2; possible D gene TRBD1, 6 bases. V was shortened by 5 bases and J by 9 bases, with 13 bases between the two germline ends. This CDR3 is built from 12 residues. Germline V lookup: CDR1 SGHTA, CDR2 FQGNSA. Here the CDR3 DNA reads TGTGCCAGCAGCCCCGAGGGACATCGCTACACCTTC. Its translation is CASSPEGHRYTF.

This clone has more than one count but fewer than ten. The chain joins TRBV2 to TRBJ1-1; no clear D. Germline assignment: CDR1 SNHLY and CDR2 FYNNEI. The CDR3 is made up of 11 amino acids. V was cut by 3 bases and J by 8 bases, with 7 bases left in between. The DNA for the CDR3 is TGTGCCAGCAGTGAGATCTCCGAAGCTTTCTTT. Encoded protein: CASSEISEAFF.

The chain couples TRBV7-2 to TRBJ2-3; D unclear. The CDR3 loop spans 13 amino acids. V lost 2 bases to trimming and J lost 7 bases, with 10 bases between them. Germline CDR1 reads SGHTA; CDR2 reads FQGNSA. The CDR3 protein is CASSLKSDHTQYF. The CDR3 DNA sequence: TGTGCCAGCAGCTTAAAGAGCGACCATACGCAGTATTTT.

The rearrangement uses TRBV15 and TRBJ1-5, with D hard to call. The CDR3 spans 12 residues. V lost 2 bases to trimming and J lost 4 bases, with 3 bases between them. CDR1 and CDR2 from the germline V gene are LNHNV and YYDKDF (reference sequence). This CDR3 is CATSRPNQPQHF. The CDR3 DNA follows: TGTGCCACCAGCAGACCTAATCAGCCCCAGCATTTT.

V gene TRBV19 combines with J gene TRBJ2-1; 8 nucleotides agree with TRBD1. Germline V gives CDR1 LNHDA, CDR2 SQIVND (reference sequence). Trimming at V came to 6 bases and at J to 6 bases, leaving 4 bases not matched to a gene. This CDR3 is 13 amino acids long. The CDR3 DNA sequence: TGTGCCAGTAGCTACACAGGGGGCAATGAGCAGTTCTTC. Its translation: CASSYTGGNEQFF.